This T cell receptor beta chain is drawn from a study of blood T cell repertoires in COVID-19. Overall study: Whether acute or convalescent, the COVID-19 samples came from the United States, Italy and Spain. Nucleic acid was either cDNA or gDNA, and it came from T cells, B-cell-depleted T cells, or PBMCs.

This clone was picked up one time. This CDR3 region has 19 residues. J gave up 3 bases and V 0 bases, and 14 bases lay outside the gene matches. Per germline, CDR1 SGHRS and CDR2 YFSETQ. In the authors' methods: Amplification with reference gene primers provided the estimates of nucleated cell counts. Some clones are missing from TCRdb's copy, which holds only in-frame ones; the method was immunoSEQ multiplex PCR. V, J and clone size derive from that table, while D and trimming were established from the DNA sequence. The data contain around 10,000 clones, nearly 90% of them seen just once; the ten biggest clones take up roughly a tenth.

The chain uses TRBV5-1 and TRBJ2-7, with 11 bases that match TRBD2. What was sequenced was peripheral blood. The TCR originated in a human donor in a cohort sampled during active COVID-19. The CDR3 sequence: CASSLGLAGGPFGNYEQYF. The CDR3 nucleotides are TGCGCCAGCAGCTTGGGCCTAGCGGGGGGCCCGTTCGGGAACTACGAGCAGTACTTC. Full variable domain (remainder filled in from reference TRBV5-1 and TRBJ2-7): KAGVTQTPRYLIKTRGQQVTLSCSPISGHRSVSWYQQTPGQGLQFLFEYFSETQRNKGNFPGRFSGRQFSNSRSEMNVSTLELGDSALYLCASSLGLAGGPFGNYEQYFGPGTRLTVT.